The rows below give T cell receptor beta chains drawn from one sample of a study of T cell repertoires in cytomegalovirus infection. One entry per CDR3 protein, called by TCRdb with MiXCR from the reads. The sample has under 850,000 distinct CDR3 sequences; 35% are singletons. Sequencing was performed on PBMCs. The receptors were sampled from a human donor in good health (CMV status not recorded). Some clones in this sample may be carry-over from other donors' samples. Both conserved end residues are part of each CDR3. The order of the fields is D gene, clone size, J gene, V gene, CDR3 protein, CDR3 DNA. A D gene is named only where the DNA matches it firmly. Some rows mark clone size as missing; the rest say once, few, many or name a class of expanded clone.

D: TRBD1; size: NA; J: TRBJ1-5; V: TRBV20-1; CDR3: CSAFLGQVNQPQHF; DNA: TGCAGTGCCTTCTTGGGACAGGTAAATCAGCCCCAGCATTTT
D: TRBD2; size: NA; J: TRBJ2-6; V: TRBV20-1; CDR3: CSALTSGIAGANVLTF; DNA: TGCAGTGCCCTGACTAGCGGGATCGCTGGGGCCAACGTCCTGACTTTC
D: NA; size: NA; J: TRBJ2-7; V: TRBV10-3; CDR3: CATSNWGAPYEQYF; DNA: TGTGCCACATCTAACTGGGGGGCCCCCTACGAGCAGTACTTC
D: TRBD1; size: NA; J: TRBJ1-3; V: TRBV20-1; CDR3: CSAPDRASGNTIYF; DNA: TGCAGTGCTCCCGACAGGGCGTCTGGAAACACCATATATTTT
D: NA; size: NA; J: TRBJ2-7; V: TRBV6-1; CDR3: CASSEANIFALASIAYEQYF; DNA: TGTGCCAGCAGTGAAGCGAATATATTTGCCCTTGCGTCGATCGCCTACGAGCAGTACTTC
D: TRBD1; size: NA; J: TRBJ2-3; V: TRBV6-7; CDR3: CASSPSPGQGLKRAKGSDTQYF; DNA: TGTGCCAGCAGTCCATCTCCCGGACAGGGTTTGAAACGGGCTAAGGGGTCAGATACGCAGTATTTT
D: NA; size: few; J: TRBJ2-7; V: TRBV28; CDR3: CASIIYRGGEQYF; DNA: TGTGCCAGCATTATTTACAGGGGAGGTGAGCAGTACTTC
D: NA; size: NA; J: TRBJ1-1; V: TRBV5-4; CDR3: CASTDGRGGNTEAFF; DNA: TGTGCCAGCACCGACGGACGGGGGGGGAACACTGAAGCTTTCTTT
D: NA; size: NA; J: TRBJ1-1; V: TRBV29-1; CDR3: CSVEGPGGAFF; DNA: TGCAGCGTTGAAGGTCCGGGGGGGGCTTTCTTT
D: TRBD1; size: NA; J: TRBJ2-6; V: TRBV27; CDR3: CASSPYRGSGANVLTF; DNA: TGTGCCAGCAGTCCATACAGGGGTTCTGGGGCCAACGTCCTGACTTTC
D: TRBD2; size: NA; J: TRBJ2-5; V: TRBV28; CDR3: CASSSQRERLETQYF; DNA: TGTGCCAGCAGCTCTCAGCGGGAGCGATTAGAGACCCAGTACTTC
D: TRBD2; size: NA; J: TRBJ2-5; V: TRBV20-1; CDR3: CSASGGQETQYF; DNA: TGCAGTGCTTCCGGGGGGCAAGAGACCCAGTACTTC
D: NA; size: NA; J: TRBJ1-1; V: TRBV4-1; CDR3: CASSYNPKQGRTEAFF; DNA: TGCGCCAGCAGCTATAACCCTAAGCAGGGACGGACTGAAGCTTTCTTT
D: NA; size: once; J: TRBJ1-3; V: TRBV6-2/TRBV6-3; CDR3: CASSLRGTQHSGNTIYF; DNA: TGTGCCAGCAGTTTGAGAGGAACTCAACATTCTGGAAACACCATATATTTT
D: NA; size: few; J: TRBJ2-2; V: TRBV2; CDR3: CAILGGANTGELFF; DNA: TGTGCGATCCTCGGGGGCGCGAACACCGGGGAGCTGTTTTTT
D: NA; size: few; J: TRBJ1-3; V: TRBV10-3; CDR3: CAISDRIDTIYF; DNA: TGTGCCATCAGTGACAGGATTGACACCATATATTTT
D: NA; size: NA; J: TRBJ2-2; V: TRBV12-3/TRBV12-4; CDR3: CASGINTGELFF; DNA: TGTGCCAGCGGCATAAACACCGGGGAGCTGTTTTTT